This entry is about one T cell receptor (beta chain). The data originate from a study of blood T cell repertoires in COVID-19. As originally analysed: Quantification of nucleated cells was approximated via reference gene primer amplification. This table comes from immunoSEQ multiplex PCR, and its TCRdb copy is limited to in-frame clones, with some not included. That table is the source of V, J and clone size, and D and trimming were worked out from the DNA. The table shows roughly 300,000 clones, with 85% occurring only once. Germline lookup yields CDR1 SGHRS and CDR2 YFSETQ. The CDR3 totals 14 residues. V dropped 0 bases and J dropped 7 bases, with 13 bases sitting between them.

The receptor comes from a human donor in a cohort sampled during active COVID-19. V is TRBV5-1 and J is TRBJ1-2; unclear D gene. The sequencing input was peripheral blood. CDR3 loop: CASSLGFEGGGYTF. CDR3 DNA sequence: TGCGCCAGCAGCTTGGGGTTTGAGGGCGGTGGCTACACCTTC.